This entry lists 21 T cell receptor beta chains sequenced from one sample in a study of technical replicates of blood from several donors. The table came from immunoSEQ multiplex PCR; TCRdb's copy has only in-frame clones and leaves some out. There are roughly 60,000 clones in the sample; approximately 94% occur only once, and around 2.9% lies in the top ten. Sequenced sample: PBMCs. The receptor set was obtained from a human donor in good health. Some clones in this sample may be carry-over from other donors' samples.

The V call is TRBV19, the J call TRBJ1-3; D is possibly TRBD1 (6 bases). CDR1 and CDR2 (germline): LNHDA, SQIVND (reference sequence). The V gene lost 7 bases and the J gene lost 2 bases, with 12 bases spanning the gap. There are 14 residues in the CDR3. CDR3 region: CASTDAGAGNTIYF. As DNA, the CDR3 is TGTGCCAGTACCGATGCAGGGGCTGGAAACACCATATATTTT.

This clone is deemed medium-sized. One end of the junction fails to match germline, which may point to a read error. At the DNA level, this CDR3 is encoded by other sequences in the same sample as well. The chain combines TRBV5-1 with TRBJ1-6, with a possible D match to TRBD1 (5 bases). Germline V gene sequence: CDR1 SGHRS, CDR2 YFSETQ. The CDR3 sequence is 14 residues long. This chain's CDR3 is CASSLAGGYSPLHF. As DNA, the CDR3 is TGCGCCAGCAGTTTGGCCGGGGGTTATTCACCCCTCCACTTT.

The chain joins TRBV21-1 to TRBJ1-2; the table's D call, TRBD1, was not checked against the DNA. TRBV21-1 is listed as a pseudogene. This CDR3 is 14 amino acids long. The CDR3 is CASSKKDRAYGYTF. DNA of the CDR3: TGTGCCAGCAGCAAAAAGGACAGGGCCTATGGCTACACCTTC.

The chain couples TRBV2 to TRBJ2-1; 12 positions agree with TRBD2. CDR3 size: 15 residues. The germline gives CDR1 SNHLY, CDR2 FYNNEI. V was pared by 10 bases and J by 5 bases, with 9 bases of the junction left unmatched. In DNA form, the CDR3 reads TGTGCCACCCGGAGGACTAGCGGGGACAACAATGAGCAGTTCTTC. The encoded protein is CATRRTSGDNNEQFF.

The rearrangement joins TRBV10-2 to TRBJ2-5; D ambiguous. Germline V gene sequence: CDR1 WSHSY, CDR2 SAAADI. This CDR3 is built from 13 residues. Deletions cut 2 bases from V and 5 bases from J, with 9 bases between. The CDR3 sequence is CASSEAGVETQYF. In DNA, the CDR3 is TGCGCCAGCAGTGAGGCCGGAGTGGAGACCCAGTACTTC.

The V and J genes are TRBV4-1 and TRBJ1-1; D is unclear. The V and J ends lost 1 base and 8 bases respectively, with 11 bases between them. The germline gives CDR1 MGHRA, CDR2 YSYEKL. The CDR3 is made up of 13 amino acids. The CDR3 spells CASSQGQESEAFF. DNA for the CDR3: TGCGCCAGCAGCCAAGGACAAGAGTCCGAAGCTTTCTTT.

The chain recombines TRBV4-1 with TRBJ1-3; possibly TRBD1 for D (5 bases). CDR3 length equals 14 residues. Germline values: CDR1 MGHRA, CDR2 YSYEKL. The germline V and J ends were trimmed by 1 base and 2 bases, with 6 bases remaining between them. CDR3 loop: CASSQAGTGNTIYF. DNA of the CDR3: TGCGCCAGCAGCCAAGCAGGGACTGGAAACACCATATATTTT.

The V call is TRBV4-3, the J call TRBJ1-5; D remains ambiguous. The CDR3 totals 15 residues. Trimming shortened V by 4 bases and J by 0 bases, and 10 bases separated the two germline ends. Per the germline V gene, CDR1 is LGHNA and CDR2 is YSLEER. CDR3 loop: CASSPGAYSNQPQHF. Written as DNA, the CDR3 is TGCGCCAGCAGCCCGGGAGCCTATAGCAATCAGCCCCAGCATTTT.

The V gene is TRBV5-8, the J gene TRBJ2-2; no firm D call. The CDR3 is 15 residues long. Trimming removed 1 base from V and 5 bases from J, with 12 bases in between. Per the germline V gene, CDR1 is SGHTS and CDR2 is YDEGEE. In nucleotides, the CDR3 is TGTGCCAGCAGCTTGTCCCGCATACTAACCGGGGAGCTGTTTTTT. It translates to CASSLSRILTGELFF.

The gene calls are TRBV5-6 and TRBJ2-2, with no clear D. This CDR3 spans 16 amino acids. V was shortened by 3 bases and J by 2 bases, with 14 bases between the two germline ends. The germline V gene encodes CDR1 SGHDT and CDR2 YYEEEE. CDR3 region: CASSSAGSPNTGELFF. CDR3 sequence (DNA): TGTGCCAGCAGCTCCGCTGGTAGCCCAAACACCGGGGAGCTGTTTTTT.

This rearrangement joins TRBV15 to TRBJ1-5; the match to TRBD1 covers 10 bases. V trimming: 1 base; J trimming: 4 bases; junction bases outside the gene matches: 10. Germline V gene lookup returns CDR1 LNHNV and CDR2 YYDKDF (reference sequence). This CDR3 is 18 amino acids long. The CDR3, as DNA: TGTGCCACCAGCAGAGGGGGACAGGGGTTAGCATGGAATCAGCCCCAGCATTTT. Residues: CATSRGGQGLAWNQPQHF.

The genes are TRBV12-1 and TRBJ2-1; the D call TRBD1 from the table was never checked on the DNA. TRBV12-1 is an annotated pseudogene. The CDR3 spans 14 residues. The CDR3 region has the DNA TGTGCCGCTGTTCCAGGGACAGCCTACAATGAGCAGTTCTTC. It translates to CAAVPGTAYNEQFF.

This CDR3 reads CASRPQGARVGYTF. The CDR3 DNA follows: TGTGCCAGCAGGCCACAGGGGGCCAGAGTTGGCTACACCTTC. The rearrangement links TRBV6-5 to TRBJ1-2, with TRBD1 matching 9 bases. This CDR3 has 14 residues. The trim removed 6 bases at V and 7 bases at J, leaving 9 bases unmatched. Germline lookup yields CDR1 MNHEY and CDR2 SVGAGI.

The genes are TRBV5-6 and TRBJ2-5; 9 bases fit TRBD2. V was pared by 0 bases and J by 1 base, with 4 bases of the junction left unmatched. In germline, CDR1 is SGHDT, CDR2 YYEEEE. The CDR3 is made up of 16 amino acids. In DNA form, the CDR3 reads TGTGCCAGCAGCTTGGTTGCGGGGGGGATCCAAGAGACCCAGTACTTC. Its translation is CASSLVAGGIQETQYF.

The chain has TRBV4-3 and TRBJ2-2; 14 bases are a match to TRBD2. In germline, CDR1 is LGHNA, CDR2 YSLEER. V lost 6 bases to trimming and J lost 5 bases; unmatched junction nucleotides: 14. The CDR3 is 19 amino acids. Written as DNA, the CDR3 is TGCGCCAGCAGTTCACGGACTAGCGGGGGGCTTTGGTGGACCGGGGAGCTGTTTTTT. This sequence encodes CASSSRTSGGLWWTGELFF.

This clone was seen more than once but under ten times. J is TRBJ2-1 and V is TRBV2; 14 bases align to TRBD2. The CDR3 runs 15 residues. Germline V gives CDR1 SNHLY, CDR2 FYNNEI. V lost 6 bases to trimming and J lost 9 bases; unmatched junction nucleotides: 7. The CDR3 coding sequence is TGTGCCAGCAGAAAGACTAGCGGGGGGGCCGTTGAGCAGTTCTTC. The encoded protein is CASRKTSGGAVEQFF. Together with reference TRBV2 and TRBJ2-1, the CDR3 gives the full variable domain: EPEVTQTPSHQVTQMGQEVILRCVPISNHLYFYWYRQILGQKVEFLVSFYNNEISEKSEIFDDQFSVERPDGSNFTLKIRSTKLEDSAMYFCASRKTSGGAVEQFFGPGTRLTVL.

This clone was seen a single time. Here the CDR3 reads CASRAGGLRETQYF. Written as DNA, the CDR3 is TGTGCCAGCAGAGCGGGGGGGCTCCGGGAGACCCAGTACTTC. V and J are TRBV5-6 and TRBJ2-5, with 10 bases fitting TRBD2. Germline V gives CDR1 SGHDT, CDR2 YYEEEE. The ends lost 5 bases at V and 5 bases at J; junction bases unmatched: 6. CDR3 length equals 14 residues. The full variable domain, in which reference TRBV5-6 and TRBJ2-5 provide the parts outside the CDR3, is DAGVTQSPTHLIKTRGQQVTLRCSPKSGHDTVSWYQQALGQGPQFIFQYYEEEERQRGNFPDRFSGHQFPNYSSELNVNALLLGDSALYLCASRAGGLRETQYFGPGTRLLVL.

As DNA, the CDR3 is TGTGCCATCAGTGAGTCGAGAGCGGGCTCTGGAAACACCATATATTTT. Protein: CAISESRAGSGNTIYF. The chain uses TRBV10-3 and TRBJ1-3; D gene unclear. The germline V and J ends were trimmed by 0 bases and 0 bases, with 9 bases remaining between them. Germline V gives CDR1 ENHRY, CDR2 SYGVKD. The CDR3 consists of 16 residues.

The gene calls are TRBV28 and TRBJ2-3; D possibly corresponds to TRBD2 (7 bases). Germline V lookup: CDR1 MDHEN, CDR2 SYDVKM. The CDR3 is 15 amino acids. The V end lost 6 bases, the J end lost 1 base, and 14 bases lay between the germline ends. This CDR3 reads CASSPIGGGTDTQYF. Here the CDR3 DNA reads TGTGCCAGCAGCCCCATAGGGGGGGGCACAGATACGCAGTATTTT.

V and J are TRBV29-1 and TRBJ2-3; D gene unclear. This CDR3 comprises 10 residues. Germline CDR1 and CDR2: SQVTM and ANQGSEA. Trimming took off 4 bases at V and 10 bases at J, with 9 bases between the two ends. Here the CDR3 DNA reads TGCAGCGTTGTAGAAGTAGCGCAGTATTTT. Encoded protein: CSVVEVAQYF.

The chain has TRBV7-3 and TRBJ1-1; D is undetermined. V was shortened by 3 bases and J by 4 bases, with 9 bases between the two germline ends. Germline lookup yields CDR1 SGHTA and CDR2 FQGTGA. The CDR3 is made up of 13 amino acids. For the CDR3, the DNA is TGTGCCAGCAGCTTTGTCGGTAGCACTGAAGCTTTCTTT. Translation gives CASSFVGSTEAFF.